The entry below gives a single T cell receptor beta chain sequence along with its context. There are a few counts of this clonotype. What antigen it recognizes has not been identified. Base qualities are not provided; no much larger clone lies one nucleotide away. The source of the sample is a study of T cell repertoires in cytomegalovirus infection (dated 2019 in TCRdb). Notes on the research overall: Donor HLA type was relevant to the analysis, as public TCR beta signatures indicated carriage of CMV infection together with the matching HLA type.

The study at large found these results: The ex vivo response was dominated by HLA-C-restricted CMV-specific TCR beta clonotypes, which also provided the single most frequent clonotype in two of eight donors. In both this cohort and an independent cohort of several hundred donors, the cumulative frequency of public TCR beta family members distinguished carriers of CMV infection plus the relevant HLA type.

The sample was run on an Illumina HiSeq 1500. In TCRdb, the public reads were trimmed at Q25 with fastp and aligned with MiXCR, with productive beta chains retained. Merged by CDR3 protein, the rows form single entries marked with the most common genes and DNA. This sample gives some 390,000 distinct CDR3 sequences in total; less than 20% of them show up just once. The ten largest account for about 10% of the sample. The germline V gene (reference sequence) supplies CDR1 SGHKS and CDR2 YYEKEE. Here V drops 4 bases and J drops 5 bases, and the junction holds 19 bases not matched to any gene. From the cysteine up to the phenylalanine, the CDR3 has a length of 18 residues. Just CDR3 DNA is preserved here, 54 bases in frame from base 1.

Sequencing input: PBMCs. The receptor was derived from a human donor in good health (CMV status not recorded). Some clones in this sample may be carry-over from other donors' samples. This chain joins TRBV5-5 to TRBJ1-2, and TRBD1 matches 8 of the central bases. The CDR3 sequence is CASSRLISARDRRYGYTF. DNA sequence: TGTGCCAGCAGCCGTCTTATTTCCGCTAGGGACAGGCGGTATGGCTACACCTTC.